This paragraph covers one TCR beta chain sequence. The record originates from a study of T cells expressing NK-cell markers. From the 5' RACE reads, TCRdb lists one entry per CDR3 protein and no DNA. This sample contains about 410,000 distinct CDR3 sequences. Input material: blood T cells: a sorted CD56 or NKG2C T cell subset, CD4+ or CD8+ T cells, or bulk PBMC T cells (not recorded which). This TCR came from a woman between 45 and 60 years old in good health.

This CDR3 is CATSRDRASGIYTQYF. This chain uses TRBV15 with TRBJ2-3; TCRdb's D call of TRBD2 is untestable without DNA. Germline loops: CDR1 LNHNV, CDR2 YYDKDF (reference sequence). This CDR3 spans 16 amino acids.